The T cell receptor (beta chain) under discussion was sequenced for a study of response to subunit inactivated influenza vaccine. Study conclusions and caveats: The authors put forward the suggestion that each seasonal influenza vaccination may bring in only a limited number of new T cells.

This clonotype was detected many times. What it recognizes is unknown. TCRdb reprocessed the RT-PCR reads via MiXCR and lists one record per CDR3 protein. This table has about 780,000 distinct CDR3 sequences, approximately 18% appearing once. The sample consisted of PBMCs from blood, taken approximately 5 days after vaccination. This receptor was taken from a man between 45 and 60 years old who received an inactivated influenza vaccine.

The DNA for the CDR3 is TGTGCCAGCAGGCGTGAACTAGCGCAAAGCACAGATACGCAGTATTTT. It translates to CASRRELAQSTDTQYF. The rearrangement joins TRBV7-2 to TRBJ2-3, with 7 nucleotides matching TRBD2. CDR1 is SGHTA, CDR2 FQGNSA, per germline. The CDR3 sequence is 16 residues long. Trimming at V came to 6 bases and at J to 0 bases, leaving 9 bases not matched to a gene.